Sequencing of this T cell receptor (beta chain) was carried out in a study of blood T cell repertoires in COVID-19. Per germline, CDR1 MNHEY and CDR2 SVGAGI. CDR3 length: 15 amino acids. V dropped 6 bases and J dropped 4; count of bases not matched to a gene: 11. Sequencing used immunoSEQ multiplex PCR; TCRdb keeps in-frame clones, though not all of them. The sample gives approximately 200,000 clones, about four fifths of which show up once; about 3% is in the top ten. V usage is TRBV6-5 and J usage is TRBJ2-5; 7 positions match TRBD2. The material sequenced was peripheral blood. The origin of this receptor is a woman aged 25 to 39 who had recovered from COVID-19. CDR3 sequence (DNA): TGTGCCAGCAGCCGACTAGCCGCACTGGGAGAGACCCAGTACTTC. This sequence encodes CASSRLAALGETQYF.